This T cell receptor beta chain was captured in a study of cytomegalovirus exposure and HLA in healthy donors (dated by TCRdb to 2017 to 2019). As for the study more broadly: An earlier analysis of some 500 of the donors reported about 250 Gb of sequence data and some 120 million unique TCR beta sequences from about 180 million T cells. Every discovery cohort repertoire had been produced on one sequencing platform. In an earlier analysis of 500 to 650 of the donors, high-throughput TCR beta sequencing was used to judge whether each TCR beta V gene segment behaved as functional or pseudogenic. On average, roughly 240,000 unique TCR beta nucleotide sequences were sequenced per donor among several hundred genotyped donors of the cohort, with roughly 19% of those sequences being non-productive. To study patterns of TCR occurrence, a later analysis re-analyzed previously published TCR beta repertoires from 666 donors and added high-resolution HLA genotyping. The genetic ancestry cluster associated with self-reported Caucasian donors included 65% to 90% of the approximately 430 genotyped donors. Alongside the repertoire data, information on donor age, sex, ethnicity and CMV serostatus was compiled. Rather than using new phenotypic data, the later analysis identified candidate immune exposures from TCR beta sequences and from how often those sequences occurred across donors. The study aimed to test whether cataloging public T cell receptors could reveal signatures of past pathogen exposure. The study used immunosequencing to profile the T cell repertoires of several hundred subjects and linked those repertoires to cytomegalovirus serostatus. Around 330 gigabases of sequencing data and 75 million to 85 million unique TCR sequences made up an early release that covered 500 to 650 HLA-typed donors. To predict cytomegalovirus infection status, the study combined high-throughput TCR immunosequencing, statistical association of individual TCRs with disease status, and machine learning. A separate validation cohort of more than 100 different subjects was used in addition to the approximately 670-subject first cohort. Both class I and class II loci were covered by HLA typing, at four-digit resolution. Typing coverage varied by locus: roughly 629-630 donors for A, B, C, DRB1 and DQB1; under 550 for DQA1; over 600 for DPA1; some 470 for DPB1. Five DR-DQ haplotypes were treated as single units for association and clustering because of strong linkage in the cohort. Genome-wide SNP genotypes for about 65% of the roughly 700 donors were used in a later genetic analysis, which treated that subset as a discovery cohort. What the work shows at the level of the full study, not this receptor alone: In a later analysis, the rate of TCR association differed among HLA loci, with DRB1 alleles having the most associated TCRs and HLA-C alleles having the fewest. In an earlier analysis of 587 of the donors, most TCR beta V segments appeared in productive rearrangements about 90% or about 30% of the time, broadly matching IMGT annotations. The classifier was reported to diagnose cytomegalovirus status with high specificity and sensitivity in both the original cohort and the validation cohort. V-gene and J-gene trimming of TCR beta chains was associated with a missense DCLRE1C variant in a later genetic analysis, and the association was replicated in an independent cohort. According to a later analysis, parvovirus B19, influenza, CMV and Epstein-Barr virus appeared linked to several top co-occurrence clusters. In a later analysis, around 15,000 TCR beta sequences were associated with specific HLA alleles at a false discovery rate of 0.05. Assigning TCR associations to individual alleles was difficult when HLA alleles, especially DR and DQ, strongly co-occurred. Because HLA typing was missing for some donors at each locus, association tests included only the typed subset. Compared with the approximately 670-donor mean, donors in an Asian-associated ancestry cluster had fewer N-insertions in productive TCRs, according to a later genetic analysis. Some IMGT-functional V segments, including TRBV6-2 and TRBV6-3, could not be told apart with the 87-base-pair reads, so those segments were excluded. Sequencing depth was assumed to be roughly uniform across donors in the presence/absence analyses, though that assumption may not hold. In this cohort, only TCR beta chains were sequenced, and detectable features were limited by the absence of alpha or paired-chain data. Most CMV-associated TCR beta chains appeared to be HLA-restricted in a later analysis, and the HLA associations seemed to be driven largely by CMV exposure. It was suggested by the authors that the approach could potentially be generalized to other disease states and immunological phenotypes. The only immune exposure information available for the cohort was CMV serostatus. Linkage disequilibrium might explain the correlated functional status among segregating V segments, but an unknown experimental factor could not be excluded. Compared with equally common non-associated chains, HLA-associated TCR beta chains in a later analysis were more clonally expanded and had lower generation probabilities. Most TCR sequences were seen in very few donors, while some public TCRs were found in many individuals. Because counts were too low, approximately 18 rarely observed V segments, including chromosome 9 orphons, were excluded from the earlier analysis of around 590 of the donors. In the study, approximately 160 TCR beta chains were listed as associated with cytomegalovirus. A cluster of highly shared sequence variants was judged likely to be a technical artifact of the sequencing pipeline. A further reported finding was that TCR beta sequences accurately predicted the HLA-A and HLA-B alleles for most subjects in the first cohort. Three of the identified cytomegalovirus-associated TCR beta chains were confirmed in vitro to be specific for cytomegalovirus antigens.

Library method: the immunoSEQ multiplex PCR assay. A mixture of 60 forward primers for TCR Vbeta segments and 13 reverse primers for TCR Jbeta segments was used in the multiplex PCR. The CDR3 region of rearranged TCR beta genes was amplified from genomic DNA with a multiplex PCR assay. Amplified TCR beta libraries were sequenced as 87-base-pair reads on the Illumina HiSeq System. The original methods were these. A later analysis tallied 75 million to 95 million unique TCR beta chains across the roughly 610 repertoires, and approximately 11 million of those chains were shared by two or more donors. Raw reads were error-corrected and collapsed into unique sequences by a nearest-neighbor algorithm in which closely related sequences were merged to remove PCR and sequencing errors. To assign V, D and J gene segments, CDR3 sequences were aligned to IMGT reference sequences. For a sequence to be retained, a match of at least six nucleotides was required to both a V gene segment and a J gene segment. Rearrangements were classified as productive when the CDR3 lacked stop codons and remained in frame with V and J, and all other rearrangements were classified as non-productive. Following IMGT convention, CDR3 was defined as the stretch from the second conserved V-encoded cysteine up to the conserved J-encoded phenylalanine. The earlier analysis of about 610 of the donors excluded sequences that lacked an unambiguous match to a single V gene segment. An earlier analysis of almost 600 of the donors classified V segments as functional when productive rearrangements were above 56.7% and as segregating when the standard deviation between donors was above 5%. A statistical classification framework was built for diagnosing cytomegalovirus status from the catalog of TCR beta chain sequences. A later analysis assigned V and J genes by comparing TCR nucleotide sequences with IMGT/GENE-DB human TR gene sequences. In a later analysis, CDR3 sequences and most-parsimonious VDJ recombination scenarios were assigned using the TCRdist pipeline. In a later analysis, each TCR beta chain was defined by its CDR3 amino acid sequence together with its V-gene family, and reads without a unique V-gene family were excluded. In a later analysis, some 600 highly shared, low-generation-probability nucleotide sequences were removed to address suspected cross-contamination and a sequencing artifact. For each public chain, a later analysis derived a clonal expansion index from normalized ranks of inferred template counts within each repertoire. In a later analysis, generation probabilities were computed with a VDJ recombination model fitted to out-of-frame rearrangements, and the resulting probabilities were checked against IGoR. In a later analysis, TCR-TCR, TCR-HLA and TCR-CMV co-occurrence was scored with hypergeometric tests, and a repertoire-size bias correction was applied to TCR pairs. To estimate false discovery rates, a later analysis permuted the HLA or CMV assignments 20 times. In a later analysis, co-occurring TCRs were grouped using DBSCAN, and TCRdist sequence similarity was added for clustering within HLA-allele-positive subsets. For co-occurrence clustering, repertoires with fewer than 30,000 or more than 120,000 public chains were excluded, along with roughly 5 repertoires with anomalous nucleotide sharing. Imported from immuneACCESS, the table was reduced by TCRdb to in-frame sequences with V and J called. These copies leave out some clones; in studies compared against another copy, an unresolved V gene accounts for under half, and the cause of the remainder is not known. Clonal size and the V and J genes are those of that table, whereas D and trimming came from the DNA. The sample records 130,000 or so clones, about 74% of which are singletons. In total, the top ten clones hold about 3.4% of the sample.

As for this clone: Its antigen target is currently unknown. Base qualities were left out, and no much larger clone turns up one base away.

The cohort was made up of roughly 670 healthy bone marrow donors. All cohort members were sampled while nominally healthy, although unrecorded immune exposures were likely present. The donor tested CMV seronegative, placing the donor among the 300 to 450 seronegative members of the cohort. Every donor gave a peripheral blood sample, and the peripheral blood mononuclear cells from that sample were used for TCR beta sequencing. Genomic DNA extraction from the blood cell samples was performed with the Qiagen DNeasy Blood Extraction Kit. Taken from cysteine to phenylalanine, the CDR3 has 16 residues. Solely the CDR3 DNA is kept, with 48 bases framed from the first base. V is cut back by 5 bases and J by 1 base, with 10 bases in the junction unmatched. As encoded in the germline V gene, CDR1 is SGHRS while CDR2 is YFSETQ.

The sample taken for sequencing was PBMCs. This sequence originates from a man aged 25-45 years in good health and CMV-seronegative. The chain employs TRBV5-1 and TRBJ2-7, with 9 central nucleotides matching TRBD1. The DNA sequence is as follows: TGCGCCAGCAGTTTCTCTCGGGACAGGGCGTCCTACGAGCAGTACTTC. This translates into CASSFSRDRASYEQYF.